This T cell receptor beta chain was retrieved from a study of cytomegalovirus exposure and HLA in healthy donors. The PCR was carried out with 60 Vbeta primers and 13 Jbeta primers. Generated by immunoSEQ multiplex PCR, the TCRdb table keeps only in-frame clones and is missing some. The table shows 100,000 to 150,000 clones, with 77% occurring only once. Germline V gene lookup returns CDR1 SGHDT and CDR2 YYEEEE. The V gene lost 3 bases and the J gene lost 6 bases, with 18 bases spanning the gap. CDR3 size: 16 residues. Source material: PBMCs. The gene calls are TRBV5-6 and TRBJ2-2; D is possibly TRBD2 (6 bases). The receptor comes from a woman in her forties in good health and CMV-seropositive. CDR3 amino acids: CASSSNLRLVSGELFF. CDR3 DNA sequence: TGTGCCAGCAGCTCCAACCTAAGACTAGTTTCCGGGGAGCTGTTTTTT.